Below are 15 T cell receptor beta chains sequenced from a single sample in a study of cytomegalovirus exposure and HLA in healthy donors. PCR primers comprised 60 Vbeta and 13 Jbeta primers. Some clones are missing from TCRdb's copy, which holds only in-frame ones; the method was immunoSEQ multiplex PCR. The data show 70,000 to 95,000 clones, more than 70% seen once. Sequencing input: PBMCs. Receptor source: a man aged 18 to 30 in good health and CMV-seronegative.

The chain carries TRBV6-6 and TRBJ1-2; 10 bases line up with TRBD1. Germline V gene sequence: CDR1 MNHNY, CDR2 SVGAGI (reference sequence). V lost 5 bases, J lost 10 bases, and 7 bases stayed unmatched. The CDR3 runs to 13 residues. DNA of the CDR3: TGTGCCAGCAGTAACCGGGACAGGGGTGTCTACACCTTC. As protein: CASSNRDRGVYTF.

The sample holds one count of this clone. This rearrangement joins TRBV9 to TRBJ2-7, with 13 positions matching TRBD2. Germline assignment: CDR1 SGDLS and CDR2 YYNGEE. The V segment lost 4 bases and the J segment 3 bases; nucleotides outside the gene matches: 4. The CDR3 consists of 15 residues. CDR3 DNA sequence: TGTGCCAGCAGCTCAGGGACTAGCGGGGTCTACGAGCAGTACTTC. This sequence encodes CASSSGTSGVYEQYF.

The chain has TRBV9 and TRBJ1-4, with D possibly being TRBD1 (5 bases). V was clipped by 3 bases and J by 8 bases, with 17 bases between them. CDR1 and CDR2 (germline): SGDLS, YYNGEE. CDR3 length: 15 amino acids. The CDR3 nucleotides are TGTGCCAGCAGCGAGGGACTCTCCTGGGGAGAAAAACTGTTTTTT. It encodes CASSEGLSWGEKLFF.

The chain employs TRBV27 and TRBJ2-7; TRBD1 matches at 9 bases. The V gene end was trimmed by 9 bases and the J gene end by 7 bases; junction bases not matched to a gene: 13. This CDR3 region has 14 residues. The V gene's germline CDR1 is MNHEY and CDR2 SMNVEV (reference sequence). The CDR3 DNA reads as TGTGCCAGACCTAACCGGGACAGGGTAAGGGAGCAGTACTTC. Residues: CARPNRDRVREQYF.

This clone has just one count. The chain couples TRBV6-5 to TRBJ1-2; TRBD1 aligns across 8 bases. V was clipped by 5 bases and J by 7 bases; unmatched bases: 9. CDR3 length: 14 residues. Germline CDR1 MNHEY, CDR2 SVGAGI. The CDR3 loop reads CASSPSPGGRGYTF. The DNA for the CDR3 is TGTGCCAGCAGTCCATCTCCAGGGGGCCGTGGCTACACCTTC.

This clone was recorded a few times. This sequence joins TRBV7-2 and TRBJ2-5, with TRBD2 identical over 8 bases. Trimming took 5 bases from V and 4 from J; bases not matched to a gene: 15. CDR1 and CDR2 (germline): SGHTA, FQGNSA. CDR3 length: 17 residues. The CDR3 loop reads CASSLPLGGGLPETQYF. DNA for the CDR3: TGTGCCAGCAGCCTCCCCTTGGGCGGGGGGCTTCCAGAGACCCAGTACTTC.

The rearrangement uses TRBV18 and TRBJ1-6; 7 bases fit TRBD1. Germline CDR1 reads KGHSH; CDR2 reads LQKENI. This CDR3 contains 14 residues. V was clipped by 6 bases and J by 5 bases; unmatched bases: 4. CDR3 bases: TGTGCCAGCTCCCCGACAGGGAATAATTCACCCCTCCACTTT. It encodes CASSPTGNNSPLHF. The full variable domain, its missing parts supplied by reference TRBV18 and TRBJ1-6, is NAGVMQNPRHLVRRRGQEARLRCSPMKGHSHVYWYRQLPEEGLKFMVYLQKENIIDESGMPKERFSAEFPKEGPSILRIQQVVRGDSAAYFCASSPTGNNSPLHFGNGTRLTVT.

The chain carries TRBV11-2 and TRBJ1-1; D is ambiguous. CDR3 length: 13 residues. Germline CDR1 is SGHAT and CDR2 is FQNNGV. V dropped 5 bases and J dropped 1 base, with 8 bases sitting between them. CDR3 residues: CASSIRGNTEAFF. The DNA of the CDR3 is TGTGCCAGCAGCATACGCGGGAACACTGAAGCTTTCTTT.

The CDR3 protein is CASRSGGGLAKNIQYF. The CDR3 DNA follows: TGTGCCAGCAGGAGCGGGGGGGGGCTAGCCAAAAACATTCAGTACTTC. This chain connects TRBV5-5 to TRBJ2-4, with TRBD2 matching 10 bases. This CDR3 contains 16 residues. Germline assignment: CDR1 SGHKS and CDR2 YYEKEE (reference sequence). After removal of 5 bases from V and 0 bases from J, the junction contained 5 bases not matched to a gene.

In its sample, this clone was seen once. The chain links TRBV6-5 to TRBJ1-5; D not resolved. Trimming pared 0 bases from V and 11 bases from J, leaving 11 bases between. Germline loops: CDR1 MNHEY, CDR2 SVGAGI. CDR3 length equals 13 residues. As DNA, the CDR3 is TGTGCCAGCAGTTACTCTCTTTACGGGGCCCAGCATTTT. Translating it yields CASSYSLYGAQHF.

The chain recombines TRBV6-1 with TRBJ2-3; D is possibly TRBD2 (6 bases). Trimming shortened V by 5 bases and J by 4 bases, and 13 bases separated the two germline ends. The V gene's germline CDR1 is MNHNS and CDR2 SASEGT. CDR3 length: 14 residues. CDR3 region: CASSRGSLPDTQYF. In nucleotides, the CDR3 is TGTGCCAGCAGTCGGGGGTCCCTACCAGATACGCAGTATTTT.

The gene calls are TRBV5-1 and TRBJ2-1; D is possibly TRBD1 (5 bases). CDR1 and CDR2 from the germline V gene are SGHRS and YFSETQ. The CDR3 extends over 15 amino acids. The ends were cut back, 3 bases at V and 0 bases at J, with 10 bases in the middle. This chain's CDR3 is CASSSTVISYNEQFF. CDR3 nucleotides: TGCGCCAGCAGCTCGACAGTTATCTCCTACAATGAGCAGTTCTTC.

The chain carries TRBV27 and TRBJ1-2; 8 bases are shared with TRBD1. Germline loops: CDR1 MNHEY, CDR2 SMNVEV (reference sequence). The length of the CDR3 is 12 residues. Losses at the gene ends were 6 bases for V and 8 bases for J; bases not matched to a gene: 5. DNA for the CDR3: TGTGCCAGCAGAACGACAGGGGAAGGCTACACCTTC. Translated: CASRTTGEGYTF.

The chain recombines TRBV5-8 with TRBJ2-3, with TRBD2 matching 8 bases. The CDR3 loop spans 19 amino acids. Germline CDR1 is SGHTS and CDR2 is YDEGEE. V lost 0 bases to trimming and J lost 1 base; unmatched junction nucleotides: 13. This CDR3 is CASSLEYIRLAGGTDTQYF. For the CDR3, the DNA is TGTGCCAGCAGCTTGGAGTATATCCGTCTAGCGGGTGGCACAGATACGCAGTATTTT.

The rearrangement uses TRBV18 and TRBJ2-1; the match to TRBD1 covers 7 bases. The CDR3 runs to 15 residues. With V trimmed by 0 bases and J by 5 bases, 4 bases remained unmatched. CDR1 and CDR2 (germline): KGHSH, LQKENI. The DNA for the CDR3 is TGTGCCAGCTCACCACCAGGGGGCGTCGACAATGAGCAGTTCTTC. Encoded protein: CASSPPGGVDNEQFF.